This TCR beta chain was identified during a study of cytomegalovirus exposure and HLA in healthy donors. Points on this clone: The antigen remains undetermined.

Study-level points and caveats: Reportedly, a later analysis found an Asian-associated ancestry cluster had fewer N-insertions than the approximately 600-donor mean.

This PCR relied on a set of 60 Vbeta primers and 13 Jbeta primers. Data came from immunoSEQ multiplex PCR; TCRdb stores just in-frame clones and leaves some out. The sample contains about 170,000 clones, approximately 80% of which appear only once. The sequencing input was PBMCs. This TCR was sampled from a boy aged 2 to 10 in good health and CMV-seronegative.

The CDR3 nucleotides read TGTGCCTGGAGTCCCACCGACAGGGAGGTTCAGCCCCAGCATTTT. Translated, it gives CAWSPTDREVQPQHF. The chain joins TRBV30 to TRBJ1-5; TRBD1 aligns across 7 bases. The CDR3 is 15 residues long. V was clipped by 2 bases and J by 6 bases; unmatched bases: 10. Germline V gene lookup returns CDR1 GTSNPN and CDR2 SVGIG (reference sequence).